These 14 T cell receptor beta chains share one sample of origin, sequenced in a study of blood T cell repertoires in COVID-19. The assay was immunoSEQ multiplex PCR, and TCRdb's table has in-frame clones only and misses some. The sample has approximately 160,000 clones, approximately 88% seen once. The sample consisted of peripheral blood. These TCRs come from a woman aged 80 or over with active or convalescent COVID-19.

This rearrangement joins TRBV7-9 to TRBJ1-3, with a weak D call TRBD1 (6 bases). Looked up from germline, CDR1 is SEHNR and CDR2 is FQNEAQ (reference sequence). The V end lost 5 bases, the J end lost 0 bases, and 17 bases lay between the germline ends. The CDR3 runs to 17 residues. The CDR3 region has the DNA TGTGCCAGCAGCCAAAGACAGGCTAAAAACTCTGGAAACACCATATATTTT. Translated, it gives CASSQRQAKNSGNTIYF.

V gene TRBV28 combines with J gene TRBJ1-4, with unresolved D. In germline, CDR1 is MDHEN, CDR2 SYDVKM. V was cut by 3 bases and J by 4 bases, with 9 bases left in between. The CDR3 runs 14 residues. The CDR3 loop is CASSFSGNNEKLFF. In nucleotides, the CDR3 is TGTGCCAGCAGTTTTTCGGGGAATAATGAAAAACTGTTTTTT.

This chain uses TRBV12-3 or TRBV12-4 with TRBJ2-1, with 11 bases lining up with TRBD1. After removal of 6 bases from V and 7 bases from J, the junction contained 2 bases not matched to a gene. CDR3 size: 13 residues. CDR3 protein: CASRDRGRNEQFF. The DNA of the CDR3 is TGTGCCAGCAGGGACAGGGGGCGGAATGAGCAGTTCTTC.

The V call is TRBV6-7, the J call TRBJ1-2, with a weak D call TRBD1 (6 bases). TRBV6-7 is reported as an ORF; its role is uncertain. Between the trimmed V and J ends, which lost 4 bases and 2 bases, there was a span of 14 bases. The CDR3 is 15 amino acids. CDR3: CASSFWMTGNYGYTF. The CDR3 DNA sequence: TGTGCCAGCAGTTTCTGGATGACAGGCAACTATGGCTACACCTTC.

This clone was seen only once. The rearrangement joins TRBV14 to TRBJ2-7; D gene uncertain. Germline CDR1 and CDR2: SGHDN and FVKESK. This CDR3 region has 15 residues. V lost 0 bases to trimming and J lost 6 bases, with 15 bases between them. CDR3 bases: TGTGCCAGCAGCCAAGAGAGAGATAGTCCCCGCGAGCAGTACTTC. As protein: CASSQERDSPREQYF.

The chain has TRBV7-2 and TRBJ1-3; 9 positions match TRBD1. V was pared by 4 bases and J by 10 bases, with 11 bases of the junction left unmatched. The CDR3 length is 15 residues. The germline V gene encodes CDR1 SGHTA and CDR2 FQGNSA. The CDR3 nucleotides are TGTGCCAGCAGCTCCGGGACAGGGATGGTAAAAACCATATATTTT. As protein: CASSSGTGMVKTIYF.

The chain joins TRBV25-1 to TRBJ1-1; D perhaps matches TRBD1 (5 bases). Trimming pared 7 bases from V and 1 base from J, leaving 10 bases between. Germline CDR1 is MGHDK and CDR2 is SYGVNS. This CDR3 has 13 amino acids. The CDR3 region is CASIMQGNTEAFF. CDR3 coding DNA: TGTGCCAGCATCATGCAGGGGAACACTGAAGCTTTCTTT.

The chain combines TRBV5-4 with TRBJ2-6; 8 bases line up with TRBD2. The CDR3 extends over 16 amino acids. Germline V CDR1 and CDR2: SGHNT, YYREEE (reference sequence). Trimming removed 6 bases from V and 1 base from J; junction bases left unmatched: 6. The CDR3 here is CASNYGGESGANVLTF. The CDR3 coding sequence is TGTGCCAGCAACTACGGGGGGGAATCTGGGGCCAACGTCCTGACTTTC. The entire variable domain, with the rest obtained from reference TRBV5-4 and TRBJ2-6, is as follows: ETGVTQSPTHLIKTRGQQVTLRCSSQSGHNTVSWYQQALGQGPQFIFQYYREEENGRGNFPPRFSGLQFPNYSSELNVNALELDDSALYLCASNYGGESGANVLTFGAGSRLTVL.

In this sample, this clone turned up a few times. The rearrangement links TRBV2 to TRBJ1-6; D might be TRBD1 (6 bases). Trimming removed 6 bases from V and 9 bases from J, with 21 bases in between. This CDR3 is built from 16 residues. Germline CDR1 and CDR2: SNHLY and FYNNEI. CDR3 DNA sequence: TGTGCCAGCAGGGTACAGGGACCGGGGGGTACTTCACCCCTCCACTTT. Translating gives CASRVQGPGGTSPLHF.

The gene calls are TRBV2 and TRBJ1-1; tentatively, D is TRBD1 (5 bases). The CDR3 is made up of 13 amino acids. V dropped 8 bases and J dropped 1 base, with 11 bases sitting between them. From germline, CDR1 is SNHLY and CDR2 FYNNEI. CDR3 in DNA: TGTGCCAGCGCTCGGGGGTGGAACACTGAAGCTTTCTTT. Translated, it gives CASARGWNTEAFF.

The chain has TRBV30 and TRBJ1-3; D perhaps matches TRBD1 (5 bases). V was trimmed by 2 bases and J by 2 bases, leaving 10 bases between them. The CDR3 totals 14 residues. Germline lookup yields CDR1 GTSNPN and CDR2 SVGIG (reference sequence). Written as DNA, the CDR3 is TGTGCCTGGAGTTTACAGGCGACTGGAAACACCATATATTTT. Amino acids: CAWSLQATGNTIYF. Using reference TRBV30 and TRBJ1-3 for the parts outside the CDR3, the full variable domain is SQTIHQWPATLVQPVGSPLSLECTVEGTSNPNLYWYRQAAGRGLQLLFYSVGIGQISSEVPQNLSASRPQDRQFILSSKKLLLSDSGFYLCAWSLQATGNTIYFGEGSWLTVV.

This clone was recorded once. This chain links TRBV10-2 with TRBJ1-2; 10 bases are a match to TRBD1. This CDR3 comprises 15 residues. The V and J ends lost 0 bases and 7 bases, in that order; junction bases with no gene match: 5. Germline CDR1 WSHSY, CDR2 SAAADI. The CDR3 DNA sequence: TGCGCCAGCAGTGAGTCGACAGGGGGCGGCTCTGGCTACACCTTC. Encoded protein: CASSESTGGGSGYTF.

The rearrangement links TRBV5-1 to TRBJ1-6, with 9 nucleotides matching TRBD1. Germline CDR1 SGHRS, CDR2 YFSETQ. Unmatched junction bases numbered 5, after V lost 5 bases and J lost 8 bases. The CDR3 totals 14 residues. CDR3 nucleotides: TGCGCCAGCAGGTCACAGGGGGCTGATTCACCCCTCCACTTT. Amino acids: CASRSQGADSPLHF.

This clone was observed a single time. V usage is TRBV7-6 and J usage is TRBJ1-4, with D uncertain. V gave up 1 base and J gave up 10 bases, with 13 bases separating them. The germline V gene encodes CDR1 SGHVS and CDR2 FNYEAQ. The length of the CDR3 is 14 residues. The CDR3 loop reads CASSLGGSDGKLFF. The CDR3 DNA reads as TGTGCCAGCAGCTTAGGGGGTAGCGATGGAAAACTGTTTTTT.